Listed below are T cell receptor beta chains from one sample, sequenced in a study of beta chain features in type 1 diabetes. Sequenced by immunoSEQ multiplex PCR; TCRdb stores in-frame clones only, minus some. Of 600,000 or so clones listed, 11% to 15% are singletons. The sequencing input was naive CD4+ T cells from blood. Receptor source: a man aged 18 to 30 with type 1 diabetes. Each CDR3 is given without its conserved first and last residue. The size field is filled for only some rows; it gives once, few, many or a size class.

length: 12
size: -
V: TRBV10-3
J: TRBJ1-5
CDR3: AISEDREAQPQH

length: 12
size: -
V: TRBV2
J: TRBJ1-2
CDR3: ASSPRGAVYGYT

length: 11
size: -
V: TRBV29-1
J: -
CDR3: SVYGLDLYEQY

length: 13
size: few
V: TRBV29-1
J: TRBJ2-3
CDR3: SVEDWVRSTDTQY

length: 12
size: few
V: TRBV29-1
J: TRBJ1-5
CDR3: SVATGYSNQPQH

length: 12
size: -
V: TRBV7-2
J: TRBJ2-1
CDR3: ASSPGQTLGGQF

length: 12
size: few
V: TRBV15
J: TRBJ2-4
CDR3: ATREQGDKNIQY

length: 13
size: -
V: TRBV6-1
J: TRBJ2-7
CDR3: ASSGRLAGGDEQY

length: 13
size: -
V: TRBV14
J: TRBJ2-1
CDR3: ASSTHWSGDNEQF

length: 13
size: few
V: TRBV5-1
J: TRBJ1-1
CDR3: ASSLDRQGAVEAF

length: 12
size: few
V: TRBV29-1
J: TRBJ2-7
CDR3: SAADQGAAYEQY

length: 12
size: -
V: TRBV29-1
J: TRBJ2-5
CDR3: SVVLRQGKETQY

length: 14
size: -
V: TRBV5-1
J: TRBJ2-5
CDR3: ASSPPRTGRMETQY

length: 14
size: few
V: TRBV25-1
J: TRBJ1-1
CDR3: ASSLGQGEGVAEAF

length: 13
size: -
V: TRBV5-5
J: TRBJ2-7
CDR3: ASTRIGPSSYEQY

length: 12
size: -
V: TRBV18
J: TRBJ2-7
CDR3: ASSPPSIAGEQY

length: 11
size: -
V: TRBV18
J: TRBJ1-1
CDR3: ASSPLEGGEAF

length: 10
size: few
V: TRBV12-5
J: TRBJ1-2
CDR3: ASGSPAYGYT

length: 12
size: -
V: TRBV2
J: TRBJ1-5
CDR3: ASMDRGIGQPQH

length: 10
size: -
V: TRBV30
J: TRBJ2-7
CDR3: AWSAKRELRY

length: 11
size: few
V: TRBV5-1
J: TRBJ1-1
CDR3: ASSEGRDTEAF

length: 10
size: -
V: TRBV7-8
J: TRBJ2-3
CDR3: ASSLGMDTQY

length: 13
size: few
V: TRBV30
J: TRBJ2-6
CDR3: AWTSRGVGANVLT

length: 13
size: -
V: TRBV11-2
J: TRBJ2-5
CDR3: ASSLGLAQQETQY

length: 15
size: -
V: TRBV4-3
J: TRBJ2-5
CDR3: ASSQGLPGREQETQY

length: 11
size: few
V: TRBV5-8
J: TRBJ2-5
CDR3: ASTGGGGETQY

length: 14
size: -
V: TRBV7-9
J: TRBJ2-1
CDR3: ASSRALGGSTIEQF

length: 12
size: -
V: TRBV30
J: TRBJ1-6
CDR3: AWSTGTGGESLH

length: 10
size: few
V: TRBV5-1
J: TRBJ2-1
CDR3: ASSFPREEQF

length: 10
size: few
V: TRBV28
J: TRBJ1-2
CDR3: ASSPRGHGYT

length: 12
size: -
V: TRBV30
J: TRBJ2-1
CDR3: AWQRQEGVNEQF

length: 12
size: few
V: TRBV4-3
J: TRBJ2-2
CDR3: ASSRGQADGELF

length: 11
size: few
V: TRBV18
J: TRBJ1-5
CDR3: ASSLLRDRAIK

length: 10
size: -
V: TRBV10-3
J: TRBJ2-3
CDR3: AISDRADTQY

length: 10
size: -
V: TRBV30
J: TRBJ1-2
CDR3: AWTGRSYGYT

length: 11
size: -
V: TRBV7-9
J: TRBJ2-1
CDR3: ASSQGQPREQF

length: 12
size: few
V: TRBV10-3
J: TRBJ1-1
CDR3: AITQGTANTEAF

length: 12
size: few
V: TRBV30
J: TRBJ2-4
CDR3: AWSKILAKNIQY

length: 9
size: -
V: TRBV28
J: TRBJ1-2
CDR3: ASTNSYGYT

length: 13
size: -
V: TRBV4-3
J: TRBJ1-1
CDR3: ASSRLMGQNTEAF

length: 10
size: -
V: TRBV11-2
J: TRBJ1-1
CDR3: ASSLVGTEAF

length: 11
size: -
V: TRBV30
J: TRBJ2-5
CDR3: AFSDGIGETQY

length: 13
size: few
V: TRBV29-1
J: TRBJ2-7
CDR3: SVEGRADLPGEQY

length: 12
size: -
V: TRBV5-4
J: TRBJ1-1
CDR3: ASSPRDSHTEAF

length: 12
size: -
V: TRBV29-1
J: TRBJ2-5
CDR3: SVPVGQGWETQY

length: 9
size: -
V: TRBV20-1
J: TRBJ2-7
CDR3: SATQNYEQY

length: 12
size: -
V: TRBV14
J: TRBJ1-2
CDR3: ASSQVSRNYGYT

length: 13
size: few
V: TRBV6-5
J: TRBJ2-7
CDR3: ASSRTQTGGNEQY

length: 13
size: few
V: TRBV14
J: TRBJ1-1
CDR3: ASSQPTNVYTEAF

length: 11
size: once
V: TRBV4-3
J: TRBJ2-3
CDR3: ASSRVPTDTQY

length: 11
size: few
V: TRBV6-5
J: TRBJ1-1
CDR3: ASTGHRNTEAF

length: 11
size: few
V: TRBV5-4
J: TRBJ1-1
CDR3: ASSTRQEPGAF

length: 12
size: -
V: TRBV7-9
J: TRBJ1-6
CDR3: ASSSRTGFSPLH

length: 10
size: few
V: TRBV29-1
J: TRBJ1-2
CDR3: SVEGQGNGYT